The 19 T cell receptor beta chains in this list originate from one sample, sequenced in a study of control samples from healthy donors and cancer patients (dated by TCRdb to the early 2020s). Receptors were amplified or captured by the immunoSEQ multiplex PCR assay. TCRdb's version of the immuneACCESS table is confined to in-frame rearrangements and falls short of the full clone set. An unresolved V gene accounts for under half of the shortfall where checked; the remainder is of unknown origin. Across this sample there are fewer than 200,000 clones, with around 93% seen only once. Of the sample, over 3.5% is held by the ten largest clones. The sample was blood. These receptors were collected from an older woman in good health.

In its sample, this clone was seen once. This sequence joins TRBV12-3 or TRBV12-4 and TRBJ1-5, with TRBD1 matching over 8 bases. The CDR3 spans 13 residues. The J segment lost 5 bases and the V segment lost 5 bases, leaving 2 bases of the junction unmatched. The CDR3 DNA reads TGTGCCAGCAGTCTGACAGGGGATCAGCCCCAGCATTTT. Its protein product is CASSLTGDQPQHF.

This sequence joins TRBV7-2 and TRBJ1-1, with D perhaps TRBD1 (6 bases). CDR1 SGHTA and CDR2 FQGNSA come from the germline V gene. The CDR3 spans 16 residues. V lost 3 bases, J lost 5 bases, and 19 bases lay in between. The CDR3 protein is CASSFSLLAQGTEAFF. The CDR3 nucleotides read TGTGCCAGCAGCTTTTCCTTACTGGCACAGGGTACTGAAGCTTTCTTT.

CDR3: CASSPRLAGFETQYF. DNA for the CDR3: TGTGCCAGCTCACCAAGACTAGCGGGGTTCGAGACCCAGTACTTC. This chain joins TRBV18 and TRBJ2-5; 11 nucleotides agree with TRBD2. Trimming took 2 bases from V and 5 from J; bases not matched to a gene: 4. This CDR3 comprises 15 residues. The germline CDR1 and CDR2 sequences are KGHSH and LQKENI.

V gene TRBV29-1 combines with J gene TRBJ1-2; no firm D call. The CDR3 loop spans 10 amino acids. The germline V gene encodes CDR1 SQVTM and CDR2 ANQGSEA. V was pared by 4 bases and J by 6 bases, with 6 bases between. CDR3 region: CSVGTDGYTF. The CDR3 DNA is TGCAGCGTTGGAACGGATGGCTACACCTTC.

The chain recombines TRBV27 with TRBJ2-7; the match to TRBD1 covers 8 bases. Germline V gene sequence: CDR1 MNHEY, CDR2 SMNVEV (reference sequence). CDR3 size: 14 residues. The V and J ends lost 8 bases and 3 bases, in that order; junction bases with no gene match: 9. CDR3 in amino acids: CASGKPGQDYEQYF. The CDR3 nucleotides are TGTGCCAGCGGCAAACCGGGACAGGACTACGAGCAGTACTTC.

The chain links TRBV7-2 to TRBJ1-2; D unresolved. The CDR3 length is 14 residues. V was shortened by 1 base and J by 0 bases, with 6 bases between the two germline ends. CDR1 and CDR2 (germline): SGHTA, FQGNSA. CDR3 coding DNA: TGTGCCAGCAGCTTAGACGGCCCTAACTATGGCTACACCTTC. Its protein product is CASSLDGPNYGYTF.

The chain is built from TRBV6-6 and TRBJ2-1, with D hard to call. Germline CDR1 is MNHNY and CDR2 is SVGAGI (reference sequence). V was clipped by 6 bases and J by 9 bases, with 9 bases between them. The CDR3 loop spans 11 amino acids. The CDR3 region is CASSPYFEQFF. Written as DNA, the CDR3 is TGTGCCAGCAGCCCCTACTTTGAGCAGTTCTTC.

The chain has TRBV30 and TRBJ2-3; 7 bases fit TRBD2. CDR3 length: 12 amino acids. Germline lookup yields CDR1 GTSNPN and CDR2 SVGIG (reference sequence). V was clipped by 8 bases and J by 1 base; unmatched bases: 3. CDR3 nucleotides: TGTGCCCGAACTAGCGGCACAGATACGCAGTATTTT. It translates to CARTSGTDTQYF.

The chain employs TRBV10-3 and TRBJ1-2; D is unclear. CDR1 ENHRY and CDR2 SYGVKD come from the germline V gene. Trimming took 0 bases from V and 4 from J, leaving 9 bases between them. The CDR3 covers 14 residues. CDR3 bases: TGTGCCATCAGTGAGTCGTTGGGCGCCTATGGCTACACCTTC. This translates into CAISESLGAYGYTF.

The V call is TRBV6-5, the J call TRBJ1-1; D not certain. CDR1 MNHEY and CDR2 SVGAGI come from the germline V gene. V lost 0 bases, J lost 7 bases, and 12 bases lay in between. The CDR3 contains 14 residues. CDR3 sequence (DNA): TGTGCCAGCAGTTACTCAGTAACCTTCGGTGAAGCTTTCTTT. The encoded protein is CASSYSVTFGEAFF.

The chain joins TRBV7-2 to TRBJ1-6, with 7 bases matching TRBD1. Germline trimming cut 2 bases from V and 5 bases from J; bases unmatched to any gene: 3. This CDR3 comprises 15 residues. Germline V lookup: CDR1 SGHTA, CDR2 FQGNSA. CDR3 coding DNA: TGTGCCAGCAGCTTAAGGGACAGCGATAATTCACCCCTCCACTTT. Protein: CASSLRDSDNSPLHF.

This chain connects TRBV4-3 to TRBJ2-1; D is perhaps TRBD1 or TRBD2 (5 bases each). The CDR3 extends over 14 amino acids. CDR1 is LGHNA, CDR2 YSLEER, per germline. The V end was cut by 0 bases, the J end by 9 bases, with 12 bases between. CDR3 amino acids: CASSQELRGAEQFF. The CDR3 nucleotides read TGCGCCAGCAGCCAAGAATTAAGGGGAGCTGAGCAGTTCTTC.

This chain uses TRBV21-1 with TRBJ1-5. TRBV21-1 is described as a pseudogene. The CDR3 has 14 amino acids. The CDR3 DNA follows: TGTGCCAGCAGCAAAGTAAGGATTAATCAGCCCCAGCATTTT. Its translation: CASSKVRINQPQHF.

V usage is TRBV11-2 and J usage is TRBJ1-1; D call uncertain. The V end lost 4 bases, the J end lost 1 base, and 10 bases lay between the germline ends. In germline, CDR1 is SGHAT, CDR2 FQNNGV. The CDR3 totals 14 residues. CDR3 bases: TGTGCCAGCAGCTCTCAAAATCCGAACACTGAAGCTTTCTTT. It specifies CASSSQNPNTEAFF. The entire variable domain, with the rest obtained from reference TRBV11-2 and TRBJ1-1, is as follows: EAGVAQSPRYKIIEKRQSVAFWCNPISGHATLYWYQQILGQGPKLLIQFQNNGVVDDSQLPKDRFSAERLKGVDSTLKIQPAKLEDSAVYLCASSSQNPNTEAFFGQGTRLTVV.

This clone occurred once. The chain employs TRBV6-5 and TRBJ1-4, with TRBD1 matching 9 bases. V lost 4 bases to trimming and J lost 5 bases; unmatched junction nucleotides: 2. Germline V gene data show CDR1 as MNHEY and CDR2 as SVGAGI. CDR3 size: 14 residues. Here the CDR3 DNA reads TGTGCCAGCAGTTCCGGGACAGGGAATGAAAAACTGTTTTTT. It encodes CASSSGTGNEKLFF.

The chain uses TRBV5-1 and TRBJ1-1, with D unclear. Between the trimmed V and J ends, which lost 0 bases and 5 bases, there was a span of 8 bases. The germline V gene encodes CDR1 SGHRS and CDR2 YFSETQ. The CDR3 loop spans 13 amino acids. CDR3 DNA: TGCGCCAGCAGCTTGGGAGAAGGGACTGAAGCTTTCTTT. This codes for CASSLGEGTEAFF.

The genes are TRBV5-1 and TRBJ1-6, with D possibly TRBD1 on 5 matching bases. The CDR3 is made up of 16 amino acids. Per the germline V gene, CDR1 is SGHRS and CDR2 is YFSETQ. V was clipped by 0 bases and J by 7 bases, with 14 bases between them. CDR3 sequence: CASSLGSDGGNSPLHF. CDR3 nucleotide sequence: TGCGCCAGCAGCTTGGGGTCAGATGGGGGGAATTCACCCCTCCACTTT.

V gene TRBV5-4 combines with J gene TRBJ2-3, with 7 bases fitting TRBD2. Germline CDR1 and CDR2: SGHNT and YYREEE (reference sequence). The CDR3 spans 14 residues. V dropped 4 bases and J dropped 4; count of bases not matched to a gene: 6. Here the CDR3 DNA reads TGTGCCAGCAGCCCGCCTCGGGGGGCAGATACGCAGTATTTT. Its translation: CASSPPRGADTQYF.

The chain has TRBV7-9 and TRBJ2-3, with D perhaps TRBD2 (5 bases). In germline, CDR1 is SEHNR, CDR2 FQNEAQ (reference sequence). Trimming removed 4 bases from V and 2 bases from J, with 7 bases in between. CDR3 size: 13 residues. The CDR3 coding sequence is TGTGCCAGCAGCTCGACTACCACAGATACGCAGTATTTT. Its protein is CASSSTTTDTQYF.